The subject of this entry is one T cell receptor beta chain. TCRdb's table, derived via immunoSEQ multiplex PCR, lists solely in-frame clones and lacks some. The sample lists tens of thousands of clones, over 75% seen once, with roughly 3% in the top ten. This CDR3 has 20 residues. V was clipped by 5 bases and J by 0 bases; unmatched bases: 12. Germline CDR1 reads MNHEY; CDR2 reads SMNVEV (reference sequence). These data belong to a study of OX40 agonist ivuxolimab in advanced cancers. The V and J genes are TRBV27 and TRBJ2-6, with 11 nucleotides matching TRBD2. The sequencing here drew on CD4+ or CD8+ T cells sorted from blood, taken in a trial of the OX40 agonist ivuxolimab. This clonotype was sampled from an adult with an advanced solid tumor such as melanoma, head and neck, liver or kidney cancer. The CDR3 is CASSAKWGTSGHSGANVLTF. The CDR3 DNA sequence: TGTGCCAGCAGTGCCAAATGGGGGACTAGCGGCCACTCTGGGGCCAACGTCCTGACTTTC.